Listed here is a single TCR beta chain. No antigen is known for it. The sample comes from a study of cytomegalovirus exposure and HLA in healthy donors. The CDR3 covers 15 residues. Germline V lookup: CDR1 SGHNT, CDR2 YENEEA. V dropped 0 bases and J dropped 5; count of bases not matched to a gene: 2. Study observations and caveats: Later work associated around 18,000 TCR beta sequences with HLA alleles at 0.05 false discovery rate. In an earlier analysis, in some 600 donors, most V segments appeared productive either ~87% or ~30% of the time. Association of a missense DCLRE1C variant with TCR beta V- and J-gene trimming was reported in a later analysis.

Researchers ran the PCR with 60 Vbeta and 13 Jbeta primers. Here immunoSEQ multiplex PCR was the method, and the copy in TCRdb shows in-frame clones only, minus some. The sample holds around 100,000 clones; roughly 80% are singletons and the top ten take 4%. The source is a middle-aged man in good health and CMV-seropositive. V usage is TRBV11-3 and J usage is TRBJ2-1; 9 bases fit TRBD2. The material sequenced was PBMCs. The CDR3 DNA reads TGTGCCAGCAGCTTAGATAGCGGGAGTAACAATGAGCAGTTCTTC. As protein: CASSLDSGSNNEQFF.